This T cell receptor (beta chain) emerged from a study of T cell repertoires in cytomegalovirus infection. As for the study in general: The authors relied on CMV epitopes, both recently identified HLA-C-restricted and well-studied HLA-B-restricted. Public TCR beta signatures were indicative of both CMV infection and a matching HLA type.

The CDR3 is 14 residues long. Trimming shortened V by 5 bases and J by 5 bases, and 12 bases separated the two germline ends. TCRdb redid the calling of the reads with MiXCR, one entry per CDR3 protein. The sample includes roughly 990,000 distinct CDR3 sequences, 31% seen only once; the top ten take roughly an eighth. Comments on this clonotype: Its antigen is unknown. A much bigger clone sits one base away, suggesting this may be a read error.

Study-wide results and caveats: Adding up the frequency of public TCR beta families identified people who carried CMV plus the relevant HLA. In two of eight donors, the top clonotype was HLA-C-restricted CMV-specific.

The clonotype comes from a human donor in good health (CMV status not recorded). Some clones in this sample may be carry-over from other donors' samples. The sample consisted of cultured CD8+ T cells from PBMCs, taken from culture after CMV antigen stimulation. The chain couples TRBV12-3 or TRBV12-4 to TRBJ2-2; D is uncertain. The CDR3 nucleotides are TGTGCCAGCAGTCGGGCGGTATATACCGGGGAGCTGTTTTTT. As protein: CASSRAVYTGELFF.